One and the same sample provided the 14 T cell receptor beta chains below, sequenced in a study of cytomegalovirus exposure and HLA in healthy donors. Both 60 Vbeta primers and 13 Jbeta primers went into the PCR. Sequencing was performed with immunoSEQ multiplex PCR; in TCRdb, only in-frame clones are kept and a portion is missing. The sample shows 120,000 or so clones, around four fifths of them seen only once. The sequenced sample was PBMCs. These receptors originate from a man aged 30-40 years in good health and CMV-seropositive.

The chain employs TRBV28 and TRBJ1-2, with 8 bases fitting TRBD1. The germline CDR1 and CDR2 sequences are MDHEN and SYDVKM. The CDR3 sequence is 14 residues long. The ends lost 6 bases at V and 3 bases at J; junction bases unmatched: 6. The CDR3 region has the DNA TGTGCCAGCAGCTTACAGGGGGACTACTATGGCTACACCTTC. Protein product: CASSLQGDYYGYTF.

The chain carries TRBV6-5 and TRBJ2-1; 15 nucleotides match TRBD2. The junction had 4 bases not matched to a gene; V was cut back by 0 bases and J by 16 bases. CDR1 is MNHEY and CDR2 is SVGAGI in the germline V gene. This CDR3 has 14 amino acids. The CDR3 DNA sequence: TGTGCCAGCAGTTACTCGGGGACTAGCGGGAGGAACTTCTTC. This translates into CASSYSGTSGRNFF.

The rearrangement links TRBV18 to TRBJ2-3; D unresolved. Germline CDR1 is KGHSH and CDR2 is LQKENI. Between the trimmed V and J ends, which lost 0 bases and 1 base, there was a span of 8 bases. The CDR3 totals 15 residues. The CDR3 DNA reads TGTGCCAGCTCACCACCGGGTGAGGGCACAGATACGCAGTATTTT. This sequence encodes CASSPPGEGTDTQYF.

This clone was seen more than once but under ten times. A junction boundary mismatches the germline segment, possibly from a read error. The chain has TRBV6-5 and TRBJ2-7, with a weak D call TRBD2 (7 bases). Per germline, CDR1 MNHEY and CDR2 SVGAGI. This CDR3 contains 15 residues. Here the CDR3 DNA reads TGTGCCACCAGTTATAGGGGGGGGGAGGCCTACGAGCAGTACTTC. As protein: CATSYRGGEAYEQYF.

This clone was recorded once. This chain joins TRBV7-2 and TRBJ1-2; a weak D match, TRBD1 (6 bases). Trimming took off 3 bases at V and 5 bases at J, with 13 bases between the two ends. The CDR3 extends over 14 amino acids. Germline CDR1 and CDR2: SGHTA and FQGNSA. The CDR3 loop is CASSFRQGTYGYTF. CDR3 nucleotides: TGTGCCAGCAGCTTCAGGCAGGGGACGTATGGCTACACCTTC.

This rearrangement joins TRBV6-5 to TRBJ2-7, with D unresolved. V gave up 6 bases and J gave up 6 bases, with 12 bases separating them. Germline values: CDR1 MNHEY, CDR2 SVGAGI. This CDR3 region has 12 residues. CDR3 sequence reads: CASRDNSVEQYF. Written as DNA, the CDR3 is TGTGCCAGCAGAGACAATAGTGTCGAGCAGTACTTC.

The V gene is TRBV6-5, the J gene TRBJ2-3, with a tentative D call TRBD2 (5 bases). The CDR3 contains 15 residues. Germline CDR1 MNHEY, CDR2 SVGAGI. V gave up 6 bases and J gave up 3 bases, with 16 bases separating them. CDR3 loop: CASRGRGSETDTQYF. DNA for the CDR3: TGTGCCAGCAGGGGAAGAGGGAGCGAAACAGATACGCAGTATTTT.

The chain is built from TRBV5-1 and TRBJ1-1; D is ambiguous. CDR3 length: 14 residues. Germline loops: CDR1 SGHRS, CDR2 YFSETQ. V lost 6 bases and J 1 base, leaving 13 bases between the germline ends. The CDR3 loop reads CASTMLPGNTEAFF. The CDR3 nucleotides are TGCGCCAGCACCATGCTCCCGGGGAACACTGAAGCTTTCTTT. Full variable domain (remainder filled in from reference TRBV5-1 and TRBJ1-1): KAGVTQTPRYLIKTRGQQVTLSCSPISGHRSVSWYQQTPGQGLQFLFEYFSETQRNKGNFPGRFSGRQFSNSRSEMNVSTLELGDSALYLCASTMLPGNTEAFFGQGTRLTVV.

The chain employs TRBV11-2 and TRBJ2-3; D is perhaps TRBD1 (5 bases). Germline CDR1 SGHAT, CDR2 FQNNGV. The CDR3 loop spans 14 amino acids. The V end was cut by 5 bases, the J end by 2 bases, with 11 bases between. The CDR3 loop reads CASSLDSYTDTQYF. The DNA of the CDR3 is TGTGCCAGCAGCCTCGACAGTTACACAGATACGCAGTATTTT.

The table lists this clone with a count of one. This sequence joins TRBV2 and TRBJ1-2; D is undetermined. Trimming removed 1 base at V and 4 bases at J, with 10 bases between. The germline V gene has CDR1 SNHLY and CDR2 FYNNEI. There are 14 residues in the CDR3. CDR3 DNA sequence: TGTGCCAGCAGTGAAGGGTGGGCCCGCTATGGCTACACCTTC. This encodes CASSEGWARYGYTF.

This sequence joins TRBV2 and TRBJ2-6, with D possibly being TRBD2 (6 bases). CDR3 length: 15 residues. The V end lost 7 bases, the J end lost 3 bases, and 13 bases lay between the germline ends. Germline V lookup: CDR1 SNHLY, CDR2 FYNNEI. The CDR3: CASKGLAVGANVLTF. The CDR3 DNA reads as TGTGCCAGCAAGGGACTGGCGGTTGGGGCCAACGTCCTGACTTTC. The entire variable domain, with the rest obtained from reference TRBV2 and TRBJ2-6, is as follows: EPEVTQTPSHQVTQMGQEVILRCVPISNHLYFYWYRQILGQKVEFLVSFYNNEISEKSEIFDDQFSVERPDGSNFTLKIRSTKLEDSAMYFCASKGLAVGANVLTFGAGSRLTVL.

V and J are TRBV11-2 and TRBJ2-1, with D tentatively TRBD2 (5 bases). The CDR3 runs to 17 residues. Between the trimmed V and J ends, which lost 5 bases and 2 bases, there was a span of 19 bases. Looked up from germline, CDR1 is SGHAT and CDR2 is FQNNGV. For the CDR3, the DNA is TGTGCCAGCAGCAGAGGGAGAGACTACCTACCCTACAATGAGCAGTTCTTC. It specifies CASSRGRDYLPYNEQFF.

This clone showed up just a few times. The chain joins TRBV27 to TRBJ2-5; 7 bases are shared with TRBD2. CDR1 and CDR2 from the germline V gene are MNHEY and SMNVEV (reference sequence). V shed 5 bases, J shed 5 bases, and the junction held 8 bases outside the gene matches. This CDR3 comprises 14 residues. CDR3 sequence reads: CASSPTSAGETQYF. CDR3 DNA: TGTGCCAGCAGTCCTACTAGCGCGGGGGAGACCCAGTACTTC.

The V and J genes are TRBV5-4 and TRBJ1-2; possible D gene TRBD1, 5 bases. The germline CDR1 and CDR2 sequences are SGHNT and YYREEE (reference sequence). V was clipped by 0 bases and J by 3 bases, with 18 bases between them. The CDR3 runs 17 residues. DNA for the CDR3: TGTGCCAGCAGCTTGGCCGAGGCAGGGTGGAGGGACTATGGCTACACCTTC. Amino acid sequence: CASSLAEAGWRDYGYTF.